The 32 T cell receptor beta chains reported below all come from one sample, sequenced in a study of tumor-infiltrating lymphocytes in primary liver carcinoma. Using a constant-region primer together with ProtoScript II reverse transcriptase, TCR beta cDNA was made from around 500 ng of total RNA. For TCR beta, libraries were produced by three nested multiplex PCR rounds using slightly modified ARM-PCR. With TRBV1-TRBV30 forward primers and a C-beta reverse primer, the first two PCR rounds were run for approximately 10 cycles each. Each CDR3 protein is one row after TCRdb ran MiXCR on the multiplex PCR reads. In the table there are around 99,000 distinct CDR3 sequences, less than 70% of which are singletons. For each extraction, RNA and DNA were obtained together from around 18-30 mg of unsorted bulk tissue. Sequenced input: tumor-adjacent normal liver tissue. The receptors shown here come from a middle-aged man with primary liver carcinoma and hepatitis B virus infection.

With regard to this clonotype: Germline and junction disagree at one end, which may indicate a read error. This chain connects TRBV11-2 to TRBJ2-1, with TRBD2 matching 7 bases. CDR3 length: 14 amino acids. Germline CDR1 is SGHAT and CDR2 is FQNNGV. The CDR3 DNA reads as TGTGTCAGCAAGACTAGCCCACTACGAAATGAGGAGTTCTTC. This translates into CVSKTSPLRNEEFF.

This clonotype was seen ten or more times. The chain links TRBV28 to TRBJ2-7; 9 bases fit TRBD1. Germline trimming cut 5 bases from V and 3 bases from J; bases unmatched to any gene: 5. Germline V CDR1 and CDR2: MDHEN, SYDVKM. The CDR3 length is 14 residues. CDR3 sequence reads: CASSEGGQGYEQYF. In nucleotides, the CDR3 is TGTGCCAGCAGTGAGGGGGGACAGGGCTACGAGCAGTACTTC.

This clonotype was picked up one time. The junction shows a germline mismatch at one end, possibly a read error. V usage is TRBV28 and J usage is TRBJ2-2; D is possibly TRBD2 (5 bases). This CDR3 region has 11 residues. In germline, CDR1 is MDHEN, CDR2 SYDVKM. In nucleotides, the CDR3 is TGTGCCAGTGGGCCAACCGGGGAGCGGTTTTTT. This translates into CASGPTGERFF.

The rearrangement links TRBV10-3 to TRBJ2-7; no firm D call. V lost 5 bases, J lost 5 bases, and 16 bases lay in between. Germline CDR1 ENHRY, CDR2 SYGVKD. This CDR3 region has 14 residues. CDR3 protein: CAISSRSHEDEQYF. CDR3 nucleotide sequence: TGTGCCATCAGTTCTAGGTCACATGAGGACGAGCAGTACTTC.

J is TRBJ2-3 and V is TRBV5-1, with TRBD2 matching 8 bases. Per germline, CDR1 SGHRS and CDR2 YFSETQ. CDR3 length: 15 residues. J gave up 0 bases and V 4 bases, and 4 bases lay outside the gene matches. The chain's CDR3 is CASSRSGASTDTQYF. The CDR3 nucleotides read TGCGCCAGCAGCCGTAGCGGGGCTAGCACAGATACGCAGTATTTT.

This clonotype was detected a few times. It is unclear where the CDR3 begins or ends on the DNA, so no DNA is shown, and the CDR3 is as TCRdb lists it. V usage is TRBV11-2 and J usage is TRBJ2-2; the table names TRBD1, a call not compared with the DNA. Inclusive of both ends, the CDR3 amounts to 15 amino acids. CDR1 is SGHAT, CDR2 FQNNGV, per germline. CDR3 loop: CDSSLVGRGAGEPFF.

This clonotype was picked up many times. The chain employs TRBV5-5 and TRBJ2-5, with D uncertain. There are 17 residues in the CDR3. The V gene's germline CDR1 is SGHKS and CDR2 YYEKEE (reference sequence). V gave up 0 bases and J gave up 2 bases, with 17 bases separating them. This CDR3 is CASSLEAVPIGQETQYF. The DNA of the CDR3 is TGTGCCAGCAGCTTGGAGGCGGTCCCGATAGGGCAAGAGACCCAGTACTTC.

The rearrangement links TRBV4-1 to TRBJ2-1, with D perhaps TRBD2 (6 bases). The CDR3 contains 18 residues. Trimming shortened V by 4 bases and J by 9 bases, and 28 bases separated the two germline ends. CDR1 is MGHRA, CDR2 YSYEKL, per germline. The CDR3 reads CASSLGLISGAEGSEQFF. Written as DNA, the CDR3 is TGCGCCAGCAGCCTAGGATTGATTAGCGGAGCGGAGGGAAGTGAGCAGTTCTTC.

Points on this clonotype: With a much larger clone just one base away, this may be a read error. This chain's CDR3 is CASGLARGNTEAFF. DNA of the CDR3: TGTGCCAGCGGCTTAGCCAGGGGCAACACTGAAGCTTTCTTT. This chain links TRBV13 with TRBJ1-1, with D perhaps TRBD1 (6 bases). Germline-derived CDR1 and CDR2 are PRHDT and FYEKMQ (reference sequence). The CDR3 is made up of 14 amino acids.

As concerns this clonotype: A read error may be the cause here, since a much bigger clone is one base away. The chain carries TRBV5-1 and TRBJ2-7; 10 bases align to TRBD2. V was pared by 4 bases and J by 5 bases, with 12 bases of the junction left unmatched. The germline gives CDR1 SGHRS, CDR2 YFSETQ. CDR3 length equals 16 residues. CDR3 in DNA: TGCGCCAGCAGCCCTAGGACTAGCGGTCAACGTCACGAGCAGTACTTC. Protein sequence: CASSPRTSGQRHEQYF.

Of note for this clonotype: At one of its ends the junction is not consistent with the germline gene, which may arise from a read error. This chain connects TRBV7-8 to TRBJ2-7; perhaps TRBD1 as D (5 bases). The CDR3 runs 15 residues. Germline V lookup: CDR1 SGHVS, CDR2 FQNEAQ. CDR3 DNA sequence: TGTGCCACCAGCTTAGAGCGACAGCTATCCTACGAGCAGTACTTC. The encoded protein is CATSLERQLSYEQYF.

This clonotype was recorded at least ten times. The chain has TRBV7-9 and TRBJ2-2; D not certain. CDR1 and CDR2 from the germline V gene are SEHNR and FQNEAQ (reference sequence). The CDR3 runs to 14 residues. V shed 0 bases and J shed 5 bases, with 7 bases lying between them. CDR3: CASSLATVTGELFF. The CDR3 DNA reads as TGTGCCAGCAGCTTAGCTACAGTAACCGGGGAGCTGTTTTTT.

Note on this clonotype: One junction end does not reproduce the germline sequence, and a read error may be involved. The rearrangement links TRBV6-5 to TRBJ2-3, with 11 bases fitting TRBD2. This CDR3 region has 15 residues. Germline lookup yields CDR1 MNHEY and CDR2 SVGAGI. This chain's CDR3 is CAGRVLAGVTDTRYF. Here the CDR3 DNA reads TGTGCCGGCAGGGTACTAGCGGGAGTCACAGATACGCGGTATTTT.

Concerning this clonotype: This may be a read error, as it is one base from a much larger clone. The CDR3, as DNA: TGTGTCAGCAGCCCCACCGGGACAACCTCCTACAATGAGCAGTTCTTC. Protein product: CVSSPTGTTSYNEQFF. This chain uses TRBV5-6 with TRBJ2-1, with a weak D call TRBD1 (6 bases). Per germline, CDR1 SGHDT and CDR2 YYEEEE. There are 16 residues in the CDR3.

This rearrangement joins TRBV7-9 to TRBJ2-7, with 8 bases identical to TRBD2. This CDR3 has 12 amino acids. Germline V CDR1 and CDR2: SEHNR, FQNEAQ (reference sequence). The V gene end was trimmed by 5 bases and the J gene end by 10 bases; junction bases not matched to a gene: 7. This CDR3 reads CASSPGGSLQYF. In nucleotides, the CDR3 is TGTGCCAGCAGCCCGGGGGGGTCCCTCCAGTACTTC.

The table lists this clonotype with many counts. V and J are TRBV5-6 and TRBJ2-2, with TRBD2 matching 13 bases. Germline CDR1 SGHDT, CDR2 YYEEEE. The V and J ends lost 2 bases and 2 bases, in that order; junction bases with no gene match: 9. The CDR3 runs 19 residues. CDR3 amino acids: CASSLPDGLAGDNTGELFF. The CDR3 DNA sequence: TGTGCCAGCAGCTTACCCGACGGACTAGCGGGAGACAACACCGGGGAGCTGTTTTTT. Full variable domain (outside the CDR3, taken from reference TRBV5-6 and TRBJ2-2): DAGVTQSPTHLIKTRGQQVTLRCSPKSGHDTVSWYQQALGQGPQFIFQYYEEEERQRGNFPDRFSGHQFPNYSSELNVNALLLGDSALYLCASSLPDGLAGDNTGELFFGEGSRLTVL.

About this clonotype itself: Since a much larger clone is just one base distant, this may be a read error. This chain joins TRBV2 and TRBJ2-7, with D unresolved. Trimming took off 3 bases at V and 4 bases at J, with 7 bases between the two ends. CDR1 SNHLY and CDR2 FYNNEI come from the germline V gene. The length of the CDR3 is 12 residues. This CDR3 reads CASSEVDYEQYF. CDR3 nucleotides: TGTGCCAGCAGTGAGGTGGATTACGAGCAGTACTTC.

Turning to this clonotype: The junction and the germline gene differ at one end; a read error may be behind it. The chain joins TRBV6-5 to TRBJ1-1, with D maybe TRBD1 (5 bases). This CDR3 is built from 16 residues. From germline, CDR1 is MNHEY and CDR2 SVGAGI. The CDR3 coding sequence is TGTGCCAGCTGTTACGCGGGACTCCGGGATGAGGCTGAAGCTTTCTTT. Translated, it gives CASCYAGLRDEAEAFF.

On this clonotype itself: The junction departs from the called germline gene at one end, perhaps through a read error. The chain carries TRBV11-2 and TRBJ2-7; D is undetermined. Germline V gene lookup returns CDR1 SGHAT and CDR2 FQNNGV. This CDR3 has 15 residues. DNA of the CDR3: TGTGCCAGCAGCTTAGCGCGAGACGCAAGGTACGAGCAATGCTTC. It encodes CASSLARDARYEQCF.

The V and J genes are TRBV29-1 and TRBJ2-3; 10 bases are shared with TRBD2. The CDR3 runs to 17 residues. The V gene end was trimmed by 4 bases and the J gene end by 6 bases; junction bases not matched to a gene: 16. Germline values: CDR1 SQVTM, CDR2 ANQGSEA. The CDR3, as DNA: TGCAGCGTTGGTTTGCCTAGCGGGAGTTTAGGGACGGATACGCAGTATTTT. Protein product: CSVGLPSGSLGTDTQYF.

This clonotype was seen at least ten times. V gene TRBV7-8 combines with J gene TRBJ2-7; D is undetermined. The germline gives CDR1 SGHVS, CDR2 FQNEAQ. The CDR3 length is 11 residues. Trimming pared 5 bases from V and 3 bases from J, leaving 5 bases between. The CDR3 DNA reads as TGTGCCAGCAGCACTTACTACGAGCAGTACTTC. Translating it yields CASSTYYEQYF.

This clonotype has ten or more counts. The chain couples TRBV4-1 to TRBJ2-5; D gene unclear. Germline V gene sequence: CDR1 MGHRA, CDR2 YSYEKL. The CDR3 sequence is 14 residues long. The V and J ends lost 4 bases and 7 bases respectively, with 16 bases between them. CDR3 nucleotide sequence: TGCGCCAGCAGCCTCCAGAGTCGACCCGGGACCCAGTACTTC. Protein sequence: CASSLQSRPGTQYF.

In this sample, this clonotype turned up a few times. A read error may account for a junction end that differs from germline. The gene calls are TRBV6-5 and TRBJ2-1; 10 bases match TRBD1. CDR1 and CDR2 from the germline V gene are MNHEY and SVGAGI. The CDR3 spans 13 residues. Here the CDR3 reads CVSSQDRGNEQFF. CDR3 in DNA: TGTGTCAGCAGTCAGGACAGGGGGAATGAGCAGTTCTTC.

This clonotype was seen many times. The rearrangement uses TRBV6-1 and TRBJ2-1; D gene uncertain. The V gene's germline CDR1 is MNHNS and CDR2 SASEGT. The V and J ends lost 2 bases and 2 bases respectively, with 1 base between them. The CDR3 is 12 residues long. The CDR3 loop is CASSETYNEQFF. DNA for the CDR3: TGTGCCAGCAGTGAAACCTACAATGAGCAGTTCTTC.

The chain joins TRBV28 to TRBJ2-7; D remains ambiguous. The CDR3 loop spans 15 amino acids. From germline, CDR1 is MDHEN and CDR2 SYDVKM. V lost 8 bases and J lost 0, with 17 bases in between. In nucleotides, the CDR3 is TGTGCCAGCGGCTACGGGCCCACGAGCTCCTACGAGCAGTACTTC. It is translated as CASGYGPTSSYEQYF.

The chain uses TRBV11-2 and TRBJ1-2; D is undetermined. From germline, CDR1 is SGHAT and CDR2 FQNNGV. The CDR3 sequence is 12 residues long. Trimming pared 4 bases from V and 5 bases from J, leaving 8 bases between. The CDR3 sequence is CASSSTLYGYTF. Written as DNA, the CDR3 is TGTGCCAGCAGCTCGACACTTTATGGCTACACCTTC.

With respect to this clonotype: This CDR3 is missing its conserved last phenylalanine or tryptophan, likely due to a read error. It is unclear where the CDR3 begins or ends on the DNA, so no DNA is shown, and the CDR3 is as TCRdb lists it. The V and J genes are TRBV11-2 and TRBJ2-7; the table assigns TRBD1, which was not confirmed against the DNA. The V gene's germline CDR1 is SGHAT and CDR2 FQNNGV. The CDR3 spans 14 residues, counting both ends. CDR3 sequence reads: CASSSPGQGDERCL.

The chain links TRBV11-2 to TRBJ2-2, with TRBD1 matching over 9 bases. Germline V CDR1 and CDR2: SGHAT, FQNNGV. There are 17 residues in the CDR3. The V segment lost 11 bases and the J segment 3 bases; nucleotides outside the gene matches: 16. The CDR3 sequence: CACCFDRDRVDTGELFF. DNA for the CDR3: TGTGCCTGCTGCTTTGATCGGGACAGGGTCGACACCGGGGAGCTGTTTTTT.

In regard to this clonotype: This is likely a read error, given that the CDR3 carries no conserved phenylalanine or tryptophan at its end. The genes are TRBV29-1 and TRBJ2-5, with TRBD2 matching 7 bases. This CDR3 contains 13 residues. In germline, CDR1 is SQVTM, CDR2 ANQGSEA. CDR3 bases: TGCATCGTTGACAAGCCGGGAGGCGAGACCCAGTACTTA. This translates into CIVDKPGGETQYL.

Concerning this clonotype itself: A much larger clone is a single base away; this may be a read error. CDR3 region: CASNPLVGAGEQYF. CDR3 in DNA: TGTGCCAGCAACCCTCTAGTGGGAGCGGGGGAGCAGTACTTC. This sequence joins TRBV6-5 and TRBJ2-7; 7 bases match TRBD2. This CDR3 is built from 14 residues. Germline CDR1 reads MNHEY; CDR2 reads SVGAGI. J gave up 7 bases and V 7 bases, and 13 bases lay outside the gene matches.

On this clonotype: Sequence at one end of the junction differs from germline and may be a read error. The V gene is TRBV11-2, the J gene TRBJ2-7; TRBD2 is a possible D gene (5 bases). Germline V CDR1 and CDR2: SGHAT, FQNNGV. The CDR3 contains 15 residues. This chain's CDR3 is CASSLVPGISCEQYF. CDR3 coding DNA: TGTGCCAGCAGCTTAGTTCCGGGGATCTCCTGCGAGCAGTACTTC.

The chain joins TRBV11-2 to TRBJ2-1; D not certain. CDR1 SGHAT and CDR2 FQNNGV come from the germline V gene. The CDR3 totals 14 residues. Trimming stripped 3 bases from V and 3 bases from J, with 9 bases between. The DNA for the CDR3 is TGTGCCAGCAGCTTTAGGGCAGACTACAATGAGCAGTTCTTC. It is translated as CASSFRADYNEQFF.